Listed below are T cell receptor beta chains from one sample, sequenced in a study of shared clonotypes between healthy human individuals. Repertoires were generated with immunoSEQ multiplex PCR, while TCRdb's copy carries only in-frame clones and drops some. The sample has about 450,000 clones, 79% seen once. Material for sequencing was PBMCs. These receptors were obtained from a woman in her forties in good health. Some clones in this sample may be carry-over from other donors' samples. Both conserved end residues are part of each CDR3. The D gene is left open where the match is weak. Clone size appears in some rows only: once, few, many, or a class for an expanded clone.

15,TRBV19,TRBJ2-7,TRBD2,NA,TGTGCCAGTACCTCCAGGGCTAGCGGGAGCAGCGAGCAGTACTTC,CASTSRASGSSEQYF
14,TRBV2,TRBJ1-1,NA,NA,TGTGCCAGCAGTGTTGAGGCAGAGAACACTGAAGCTTTCTTT,CASSVEAENTEAFF
14,TRBV4-3,TRBJ2-5,NA,NA,TGCGCCAGCAGCCAAGGACTATTACAAGAGACCCAGTACTTC,CASSQGLLQETQYF
13,TRBV28,TRBJ2-1,TRBD1,NA,TGTGCCAGCAGTTTGACAGGGGGTAGTGAGCAGTTCTTC,CASSLTGGSEQFF
14,TRBV19,TRBJ1-1,NA,NA,TGTGCCAGTAGTTTCCAGCAGGGACGGACTGAAGCTTTCTTT,CASSFQQGRTEAFF
16,TRBV6-1,TRBJ1-2,NA,once,TGTGCCAGCAGTGAGGACAGCACTAGGGTCAACTATGGCTACACCTTC,CASSEDSTRVNYGYTF
15,TRBV9,TRBJ2-2,NA,NA,TGTGCCAGCAGCGTAGAGGGAGCGAACACCGGGGAGCTGTTTTTT,CASSVEGANTGELFF
14,TRBV5-4,TRBJ2-1,NA,few,TGTGCCAGCAGCTCCCCACGAAGATCCCCTGAGCAGTTCTTC,CASSSPRRSPEQFF
15,TRBV4-1,TRBJ2-7,NA,NA,TGCGCCAGCAGCCAAGGCGCGATAGGGGGCTACGAGCAGTACTTC,CASSQGAIGGYEQYF
11,TRBV29-1,TRBJ2-3,NA,few,TGCAGCGTTGACAGCGGAGATACGCAGTATTTT,CSVDSGDTQYF
13,TRBV4-3,TRBJ2-7,TRBD1,NA,TGCGCCAGCAGCCACCTCAGGGGGTACGAGCAGTACTTC,CASSHLRGYEQYF
14,TRBV28,TRBJ1-2,TRBD1,NA,TGTGCCAGCAGTTTAAGGAGGGGGCTGGGAGGCTACACCTTC,CASSLRRGLGGYTF
14,TRBV5-1,TRBJ1-1,NA,NA,TGCGCCAGCAGCTTGGTCCCAGGGGACACTGAAGCTTTCTTT,CASSLVPGDTEAFF
13,TRBV29-1,TRBJ1-1,NA,NA,TGCAGCGTTACCCAGAATATGAACACTGAAGCTTTCTTT,CSVTQNMNTEAFF
15,TRBV27,TRBJ2-1,TRBD2,NA,TGTGCCAGCAGTTCCCTTCGAGCGGGACTCAATGAGCAGTTCTTC,CASSSLRAGLNEQFF
14,TRBV5-1,TRBJ2-5,NA,NA,TGCGCCAGCAGCTTGTTGGGACTGCAAGAGACCCAGTACTTC,CASSLLGLQETQYF
15,TRBV7-9,TRBJ1-5,NA,few,TGTGCCAGCAGTCCGGGAGGTTGGGGCAATCAGCCCCAGCATTTT,CASSPGGWGNQPQHF
14,TRBV5-1,TRBJ2-5,NA,NA,TGCGCCAGCAGCTTGATGGGAGGCGGAGAGACCCAGTACTTC,CASSLMGGGETQYF
15,TRBV4-2,TRBJ1-4,NA,few,TGTGCCAGCAGCCAAGGGGGCATCGACAATGAAAAACTGTTTTTT,CASSQGGIDNEKLFF
14,TRBV4-1,TRBJ1-5,NA,few,TGCGCCAGCAGCCAAGGTCAGCTGGGTAAGCCCCAGCATTTT,CASSQGQLGKPQHF
16,TRBV15,TRBJ2-1,TRBD2,NA,TGTGCCACCAGCAGAGTTCGCGGGAGGTCCCACAATGAGCAGTTCTTC,CATSRVRGRSHNEQFF
14,TRBV5-1,TRBJ2-1,NA,once,TGCGCCAGCAGCCCGGGTCAGTTGGCCGATGAGCAGTTCTTC,CASSPGQLADEQFF